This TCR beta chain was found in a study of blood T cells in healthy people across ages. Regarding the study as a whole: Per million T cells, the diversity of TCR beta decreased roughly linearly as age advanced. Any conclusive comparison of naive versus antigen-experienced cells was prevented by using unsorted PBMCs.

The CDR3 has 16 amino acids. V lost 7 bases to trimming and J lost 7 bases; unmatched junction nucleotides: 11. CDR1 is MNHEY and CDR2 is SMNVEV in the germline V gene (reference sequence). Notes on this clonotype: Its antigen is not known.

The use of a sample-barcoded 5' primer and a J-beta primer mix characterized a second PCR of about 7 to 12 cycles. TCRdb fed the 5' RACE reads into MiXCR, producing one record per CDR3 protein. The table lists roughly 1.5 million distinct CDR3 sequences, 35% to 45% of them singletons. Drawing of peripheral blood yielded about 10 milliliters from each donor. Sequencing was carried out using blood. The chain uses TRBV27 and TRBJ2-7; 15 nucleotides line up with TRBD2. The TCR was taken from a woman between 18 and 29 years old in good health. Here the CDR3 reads CASTQLGLAGGYEQYF. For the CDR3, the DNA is TGTGCCAGCACCCAATTGGGACTAGCGGGAGGCTATGAGCAGTACTTC.